The 10 T cell receptor beta chains below were found in one sample sequenced in a study of neoadjuvant anti-PD-1 for oral cavity cancer (dated by TCRdb to the early 2020s). The time point tag for this specimen amounts to: before neoadjuvant nivolumab. Receptor amplification or capture employed the immunoSEQ multiplex PCR assay. TCRdb stores this immuneACCESS table with in-frame sequences only. Part of the clones is absent; in the studies checked, under half of the shortfall reflects unresolved V genes, and no reason is known for the rest. The sample table contains approximately 37,000 clones; only one count was recorded for around nine tenths of them. Together, the top ten hold under 4% of the sample. Sequencing was performed on PBMCs, taken before nivolumab (anti-PD-1) treatment. The receptors derive from a person aged 35-79 years with oral cavity squamous cell carcinoma.

This clone has just one count. The chain employs TRBV7-2 and TRBJ2-7, with TRBD1 matching over 9 bases. The V gene end was trimmed by 6 bases and the J gene end by 3 bases; junction bases not matched to a gene: 12. CDR3 size: 16 residues. Germline-derived CDR1 and CDR2 are SGHTA and FQGNSA. CDR3 coding DNA: TGTGCCAGCAGACTCCCGGGACAGGGAGTCGGCTACGAGCAGTACTTC. Residues: CASRLPGQGVGYEQYF.

The CDR3 DNA sequence: TGCGCCAGCAGCTTGATCCCTAGCGGGTTCCAAGAGACCCAGTACTTC. Encoded protein: CASSLIPSGFQETQYF. The gene calls are TRBV5-1 and TRBJ2-5; 8 bases fit TRBD2. The J segment lost 1 base and the V segment lost 1 base, leaving 6 bases of the junction unmatched. In germline, CDR1 is SGHRS, CDR2 YFSETQ. This CDR3 comprises 16 residues.

The chain combines TRBV4-1 with TRBJ1-2; maybe TRBD1 (5 bases). CDR3 length equals 14 residues. Trimming cost V 4 bases and J 2 bases, with 11 bases left between them. Germline-derived CDR1 and CDR2 are MGHRA and YSYEKL. CDR3 residues: CASSPIGGNYGYTF. The DNA of the CDR3 is TGCGCCAGCAGCCCCATTGGGGGGAACTATGGCTACACCTTC.

The chain couples TRBV7-2 to TRBJ2-2; no reliable D call. This CDR3 spans 15 amino acids. Germline CDR1 is SGHTA and CDR2 is FQGNSA. Trimming removed 1 base from V and 6 bases from J, with 12 bases in between. The CDR3 DNA follows: TGTGCCAGCAGCTTAGACCTAAGCTGGGCCGGGGAGCTGTTTTTT. As protein: CASSLDLSWAGELFF.

The rearrangement joins TRBV5-1 to TRBJ1-2; the D gene is possibly TRBD1 (6 bases). This CDR3 is 12 amino acids long. Trimming removed 4 bases at V and 13 bases at J, with 17 bases between. Per germline, CDR1 SGHRS and CDR2 YFSETQ. CDR3 DNA: TGCGCCAGCAGCACGGACGGACCAGGGGTCACCTTC. Translating gives CASSTDGPGVTF.

The CDR3 nucleotides are TGCGCCAGCACCGGGACCTTGGAGAACTATGGCTACACCTTC. It yields the protein CASTGTLENYGYTF. V and J are TRBV10-2 and TRBJ1-2; a weak D match, TRBD1 (5 bases). Germline-derived CDR1 and CDR2 are WSHSY and SAAADI. The V and J ends lost 7 bases and 2 bases respectively, with 14 bases between them. The CDR3 is 14 amino acids.

The rearrangement joins TRBV11-2 to TRBJ1-6; TRBD1 aligns across 8 bases. The CDR3 is made up of 14 amino acids. CDR1 and CDR2 from the germline V gene are SGHAT and FQNNGV. Trimming cost V 3 bases and J 10 bases; bases outside gene matches: 5. Here the CDR3 reads CASSFGQGGSPLHF. The DNA for the CDR3 is TGTGCCAGCAGCTTTGGACAGGGAGGCTCACCCCTCCACTTT. Full variable domain (missing parts from reference TRBV11-2 and TRBJ1-6): EAGVAQSPRYKIIEKRQSVAFWCNPISGHATLYWYQQILGQGPKLLIQFQNNGVVDDSQLPKDRFSAERLKGVDSTLKIQPAKLEDSAVYLCASSFGQGGSPLHFGNGTRLTVT.

V is TRBV4-3 and J is TRBJ2-2; 9 nucleotides line up with TRBD1. There are 16 residues in the CDR3. In germline, CDR1 is LGHNA, CDR2 YSLEER. V shed 3 bases, J shed 3 bases, and the junction held 5 bases outside the gene matches. The CDR3 spells CASSQPGQGYTGELFF. The CDR3 DNA is TGCGCCAGCAGCCAGCCGGGACAGGGCTACACCGGGGAGCTGTTTTTT.

This chain uses TRBV4-3 with TRBJ1-2, with TRBD1 identical over 12 bases. The CDR3 sequence is 15 residues long. With V trimmed by 1 base and J by 3 bases, 0 bases remained unmatched. Germline V CDR1 and CDR2: LGHNA, YSLEER. The CDR3 spells CASSQGDRGHYGYTF. In DNA form, the CDR3 reads TGCGCCAGCAGCCAAGGGGACAGGGGGCACTATGGCTACACCTTC.

The rearrangement joins TRBV29-1 to TRBJ1-5; maybe TRBD1 (5 bases). V lost 5 bases to trimming and J lost 0 bases, with 11 bases between them. Germline-derived CDR1 and CDR2 are SQVTM and ANQGSEA. The CDR3 consists of 14 residues. CDR3 amino acids: CSVSHQGSNQPQHF. The CDR3 nucleotides are TGCAGCGTTTCTCATCAGGGTAGCAATCAGCCCCAGCATTTT.